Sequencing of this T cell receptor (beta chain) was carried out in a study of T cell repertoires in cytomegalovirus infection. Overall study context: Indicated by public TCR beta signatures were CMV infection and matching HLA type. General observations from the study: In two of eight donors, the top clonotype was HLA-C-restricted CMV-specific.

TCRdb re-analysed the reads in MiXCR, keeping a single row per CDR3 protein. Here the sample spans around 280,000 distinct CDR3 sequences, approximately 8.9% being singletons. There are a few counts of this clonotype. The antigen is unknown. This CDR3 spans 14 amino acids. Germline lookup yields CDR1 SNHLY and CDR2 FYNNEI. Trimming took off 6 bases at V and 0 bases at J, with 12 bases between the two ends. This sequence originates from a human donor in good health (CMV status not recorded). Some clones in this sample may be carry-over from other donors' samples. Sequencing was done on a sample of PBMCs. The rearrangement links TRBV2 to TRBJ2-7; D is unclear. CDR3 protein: CASSPQANSYEQYV. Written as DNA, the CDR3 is TGTGCCAGCAGCCCCCAGGCTAACTCCTACGAGCAGTACGTC.